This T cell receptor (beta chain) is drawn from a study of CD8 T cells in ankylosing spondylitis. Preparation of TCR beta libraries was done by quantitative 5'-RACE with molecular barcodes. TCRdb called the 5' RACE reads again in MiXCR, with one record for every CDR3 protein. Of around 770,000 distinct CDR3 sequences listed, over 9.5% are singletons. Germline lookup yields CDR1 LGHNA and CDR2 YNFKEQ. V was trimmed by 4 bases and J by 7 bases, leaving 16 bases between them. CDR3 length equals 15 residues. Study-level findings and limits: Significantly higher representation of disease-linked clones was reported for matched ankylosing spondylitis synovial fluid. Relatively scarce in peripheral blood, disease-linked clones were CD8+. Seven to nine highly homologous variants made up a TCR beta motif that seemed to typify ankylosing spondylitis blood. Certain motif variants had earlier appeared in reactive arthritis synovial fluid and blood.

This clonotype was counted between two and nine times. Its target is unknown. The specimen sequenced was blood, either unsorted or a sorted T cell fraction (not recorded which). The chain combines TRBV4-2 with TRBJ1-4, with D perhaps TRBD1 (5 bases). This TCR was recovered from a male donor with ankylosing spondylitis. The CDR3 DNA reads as TGTGCCAGCAGCCCCGAGGGGAGGCAGCTTGAAAAACTGTTTTTT. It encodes CASSPEGRQLEKLFF.